This TCR beta chain was documented in a study of graft-versus-host responses after intestinal transplantation. Germline assignment: CDR1 MDHEN and CDR2 SYDVKM. V was cut by 4 bases and J by 1 base, with 17 bases left in between. CDR3 length: 16 residues. This clone appeared a single time. Its antigen is unknown. Assay used: immunoSEQ multiplex PCR; TCRdb lists only in-frame clones, some missing. Among approximately 77,000 clones listed, 85% to 90% were seen once. This sequence was found in a human donor who received an intestinal transplant. This chain joins TRBV28 and TRBJ2-7, with D possibly matching TRBD2 (7 bases). This sample comprised unstimulated CD4+ T cells sorted from spleen or lymph node cells, obtained before intestinal transplant. Written as DNA, the CDR3 is TGTGCCAGCAGTTCTCCGGCGGGGGCCTCTTCCTACGAGCAGTACTTC. Amino acids: CASSSPAGASSYEQYF.